Following are 30 T cell receptor beta chains from one sample sequenced in a study of shared clonotypes between healthy human individuals. Profiled with immunoSEQ multiplex PCR; TCRdb holds only in-frame clones, not every one. The table shows 1,500,000 or so clones, with 98% to 99% occurring only once. The sequenced sample consisted of naive CD4+ T cells sorted from blood. Subset denoted: CD45RA+ positively selected. These receptors originate from a man aged 25-40 years in good health.

The CDR3 reads CAISEAAGASYEQYF. Here the CDR3 DNA reads TGTGCCATATCCGAGGCGGCCGGGGCGTCCTACGAGCAGTACTTC. The chain links TRBV10-3 to TRBJ2-7; D assignment may be TRBD1 or TRBD2 (5 bases each). Germline values: CDR1 ENHRY, CDR2 SYGVKD. The V gene lost 9 bases and the J gene lost 1 base, with 19 bases spanning the gap. CDR3 length equals 15 residues.

This chain links TRBV30 with TRBJ2-3; TRBD2 matches at 10 bases. V was pared by 7 bases and J by 8 bases, with 18 bases of the junction left unmatched. The CDR3 is made up of 16 amino acids. In germline, CDR1 is GTSNPN, CDR2 SVGIG (reference sequence). The CDR3 region has the DNA TGTGCCTTTGCCGTCCTAGCGGGAGTCCCCCCGGGTACGCAGTATTTT. It translates to CAFAVLAGVPPGTQYF.

The chain links TRBV27 to TRBJ2-7; 8 positions match TRBD1. V was pared by 8 bases and J by 3 bases, with 12 bases of the junction left unmatched. CDR1 is MNHEY, CDR2 SMNVEV, per germline (reference sequence). This CDR3 has 15 residues. The CDR3 nucleotides are TGTGCCAGCCGTCCCCTCTCCGGGACAGGCTACGAGCAGTACTTC. Translating it yields CASRPLSGTGYEQYF.

V usage is TRBV19 and J usage is TRBJ2-7, with a possible D match to TRBD1 (6 bases). Germline V gene data show CDR1 as LNHDA and CDR2 as SQIVND (reference sequence). Trimming pared 2 bases from V and 6 bases from J, leaving 11 bases between. There are 13 residues in the CDR3. CDR3 sequence reads: CASSIMEGGEQYF. CDR3 sequence (DNA): TGTGCCAGTAGTATAATGGAAGGGGGCGAGCAGTACTTC.

The chain joins TRBV27 to TRBJ1-1; TRBD1 might be the D (6 bases). This CDR3 region has 14 residues. V lost 6 bases to trimming and J lost 3 bases, with 14 bases between them. From germline, CDR1 is MNHEY and CDR2 SMNVEV (reference sequence). The CDR3 DNA follows: TGTGCCAGCAGGTCCAGGGGACGGGACACTGAAGCTTTCTTT. This encodes CASRSRGRDTEAFF.

The V and J genes are TRBV5-1 and TRBJ2-1; D tentatively reads TRBD1 or TRBD2 (6 bases each). Germline lookup yields CDR1 SGHRS and CDR2 YFSETQ. This CDR3 spans 16 amino acids. V was pared by 0 bases and J by 3 bases, with 13 bases between. The CDR3 spells CASSLVGGLGYNEQFF. The CDR3 bases are TGCGCCAGCAGCTTGGTCGGGGGCCTTGGCTACAATGAGCAGTTCTTC. Full variable domain (rest looked up from reference TRBV5-1 and TRBJ2-1): KAGVTQTPRYLIKTRGQQVTLSCSPISGHRSVSWYQQTPGQGLQFLFEYFSETQRNKGNFPGRFSGRQFSNSRSEMNVSTLELGDSALYLCASSLVGGLGYNEQFFGPGTRLTVL.

The chain combines TRBV7-8 with TRBJ2-7; 9 positions agree with TRBD1. The CDR3 totals 15 residues. Trimming took 1 base from V and 2 from J; bases not matched to a gene: 3. Per the germline V gene, CDR1 is SGHVS and CDR2 is FQNEAQ. CDR3 in DNA: TGTGCCAGCAGCTTAGGGAGGACAGGGGCCTACGAGCAGTACTTC. This sequence encodes CASSLGRTGAYEQYF.

The V gene is TRBV9, the J gene TRBJ2-3; D is uncertain. V was clipped by 4 bases and J by 5 bases, with 11 bases between them. The germline V gene encodes CDR1 SGDLS and CDR2 YYNGEE. The CDR3 totals 13 residues. The CDR3 sequence: CASSLARLDTQYF. For the CDR3, the DNA is TGTGCCAGCAGCCTGGCCCGATTAGATACGCAGTATTTT.

The J gene is TRBJ2-7, the V gene TRBV28, with 8 bases lining up with TRBD1. CDR3 length: 16 amino acids. Trimming took 9 bases from V and 1 from J; bases not matched to a gene: 14. Germline V lookup: CDR1 MDHEN, CDR2 SYDVKM. CDR3 in amino acids: CASGEIDRGRSYEQYF. CDR3 DNA: TGTGCCAGTGGGGAGATAGACAGGGGTAGGTCCTACGAGCAGTACTTC.

The V and J genes are TRBV27 and TRBJ2-3, with a tentative D call TRBD2 (6 bases). Germline CDR1 MNHEY, CDR2 SMNVEV (reference sequence). Trimming removed 4 bases from V and 2 bases from J, with 13 bases in between. The CDR3 runs to 15 residues. The CDR3 protein is CASSSPGGTTDTQYF. CDR3 in DNA: TGTGCCAGCAGTTCCCCAGGAGGGACCACAGATACGCAGTATTTT.

This chain connects TRBV30 to TRBJ2-1; 9 bases are a match to TRBD2. The V segment lost 0 bases and the J segment 9 bases; nucleotides outside the gene matches: 12. The CDR3 length is 16 residues. From germline, CDR1 is GTSNPN and CDR2 SVGIG (reference sequence). The CDR3 here is CAWSVLGREGHPEQFF. In DNA form, the CDR3 reads TGTGCCTGGAGTGTATTGGGGCGGGAGGGCCATCCTGAGCAGTTCTTC.

The rearrangement joins TRBV6-5 to TRBJ2-7; TRBD1 agrees at 12 bases. V trimming: 8 bases; J trimming: 2 bases; junction bases outside the gene matches: 7. Germline V gene lookup returns CDR1 MNHEY and CDR2 SVGAGI. CDR3 size: 15 residues. The CDR3 region is CASSRDRGRPYEQYF. CDR3 bases: TGTGCCAGCTCCCGGGACAGGGGGCGTCCCTACGAGCAGTACTTC.

The V call is TRBV5-1, the J call TRBJ2-1; D gene ambiguous. The CDR3 has 15 residues. Germline CDR1 and CDR2: SGHRS and YFSETQ. The V and J ends lost 4 bases and 4 bases respectively, with 15 bases between them. The CDR3 reads CASSLARAEYNEQFF. For the CDR3, the DNA is TGCGCCAGCAGCCTGGCTCGGGCCGAATACAATGAGCAGTTCTTC.

The chain recombines TRBV7-2 with TRBJ2-7, with TRBD1 identical over 10 bases. Germline V gene sequence: CDR1 SGHTA, CDR2 FQGNSA. V lost 5 bases to trimming and J lost 3 bases; unmatched junction nucleotides: 4. CDR3 length equals 14 residues. The CDR3 nucleotides read TGTGCCAGCAGCCCCGGGACAGGGGTCTACGAGCAGTACTTC. Translation gives CASSPGTGVYEQYF.

The chain has TRBV2 and TRBJ2-1; D remains ambiguous. CDR1 is SNHLY and CDR2 is FYNNEI in the germline V gene. This CDR3 region has 11 residues. The V gene lost 2 bases and the J gene lost 8 bases, with 4 bases spanning the gap. The CDR3 bases are TGTGCCAGCAGTGAATGGGATGAGCAGTTCTTC. This encodes CASSEWDEQFF. The full variable domain, rest sourced from reference TRBV2 and TRBJ2-1, is EPEVTQTPSHQVTQMGQEVILRCVPISNHLYFYWYRQILGQKVEFLVSFYNNEISEKSEIFDDQFSVERPDGSNFTLKIRSTKLEDSAMYFCASSEWDEQFFGPGTRLTVL.

The chain recombines TRBV6-1 with TRBJ1-1; D gene ambiguous. V lost 5 bases and J lost 4, with 11 bases in between. This CDR3 region has 13 residues. Germline CDR1 is MNHNS and CDR2 is SASEGT. DNA for the CDR3: TGTGCCAGCAGTCCGAACACGGCCACTGAAGCTTTCTTT. Residues: CASSPNTATEAFF.

The chain recombines TRBV6-1 with TRBJ1-5; 7 bases map to TRBD1. Germline CDR1 is MNHNS and CDR2 is SASEGT. V lost 4 bases, J lost 1 base, and 16 bases stayed unmatched. The CDR3 spans 19 residues. The CDR3 coding sequence is TGTGCCAGCAGTGCTTCAGCTGACAGGGTCGGGTGGAGCAATCAGCCCCAGCATTTT. Its protein product is CASSASADRVGWSNQPQHF.

This clone was seen just once. The V and J genes are TRBV28 and TRBJ1-2; 7 nucleotides line up with TRBD1. From germline, CDR1 is MDHEN and CDR2 SYDVKM. With V trimmed by 2 bases and J by 7 bases, 19 bases remained unmatched. The CDR3 is 18 residues long. The CDR3 region has the DNA TGTGCCAGCAGTTTAAAGGGGGACAGTCCGACGGGGCCTACTGGCTACACCTTC. This translates into CASSLKGDSPTGPTGYTF.

The rearrangement uses TRBV5-1 and TRBJ2-7, with D unclear. Germline V CDR1 and CDR2: SGHRS, YFSETQ. The CDR3 has 13 residues. V shed 1 base and J shed 1 base, with 6 bases lying between them. This CDR3 reads CASSLSPSYEQYF. The CDR3 nucleotides read TGCGCCAGCAGCTTGTCCCCTTCCTACGAGCAGTACTTC.

The chain joins TRBV11-2 to TRBJ1-2; 7 positions match TRBD1. With 4 bases clipped from V and 4 bases from J, the junction kept 6 bases outside the gene matches. The CDR3 spans 14 residues. Germline V gene data show CDR1 as SGHAT and CDR2 as FQNNGV. The CDR3 loop is CASSSLQGIYGYTF. In DNA form, the CDR3 reads TGTGCCAGCAGCTCCTTACAGGGGATCTATGGCTACACCTTC.

This clone was detected only a few times. This chain connects TRBV6-1 to TRBJ2-7; D is unresolved. The CDR3 has 11 residues. Trimming cost V 6 bases and J 7 bases, with 10 bases left between them. CDR1 is MNHNS and CDR2 is SASEGT in the germline V gene. Here the CDR3 DNA reads TGTGCCAGCAGGTCCGCTAGAGAGCAGTACTTC. Protein product: CASRSAREQYF.

The V and J genes are TRBV29-1 and TRBJ2-7, with D unclear. Germline V gene lookup returns CDR1 SQVTM and CDR2 ANQGSEA. Trimming removed 1 base at V and 2 bases at J, with 9 bases between. This CDR3 has 13 residues. The CDR3 DNA is TGCAGCGTTGAAGGGGGAATCCCCTACGAGCAGTACTTC. Amino acids: CSVEGGIPYEQYF.

The chain has TRBV18 and TRBJ2-1; TRBD1 matches 10 bases. Trimming cost V 6 bases and J 2 bases; bases outside gene matches: 4. The length of the CDR3 is 15 residues. Germline V gene lookup returns CDR1 KGHSH and CDR2 LQKENI. CDR3 loop: CASSEGTGAYNEQFF. CDR3 nucleotide sequence: TGTGCCAGCTCGGAAGGGACAGGGGCCTACAATGAGCAGTTCTTC. Looking up the rest from reference TRBV18 and TRBJ2-1 gives the full variable domain: NAGVMQNPRHLVRRRGQEARLRCSPMKGHSHVYWYRQLPEEGLKFMVYLQKENIIDESGMPKERFSAEFPKEGPSILRIQQVVRGDSAAYFCASSEGTGAYNEQFFGPGTRLTVL.

The chain joins TRBV28 to TRBJ2-7; 11 positions agree with TRBD1. CDR3 length: 13 amino acids. Germline lookup yields CDR1 MDHEN and CDR2 SYDVKM. With V trimmed by 5 bases and J by 8 bases, 5 bases remained unmatched. This CDR3 is CASSPDRGLKQYF. CDR3 DNA: TGTGCCAGCAGTCCGGACAGGGGGCTTAAGCAGTACTTC. The variable domain in full, completed from reference TRBV28 and TRBJ2-7, reads DVKVTQSSRYLVKRTGEKVFLECVQDMDHENMFWYRQDPGLGLRLIYFSYDVKMKEKGDIPEGYSVSREKKERFSLILESASTNQTSMYLCASSPDRGLKQYFGPGTRLTVT.

The V and J genes are TRBV6-1 and TRBJ1-1; D gene unclear. The CDR3 is made up of 12 amino acids. V lost 1 base to trimming and J lost 7 bases, with 7 bases between them. The germline V gene encodes CDR1 MNHNS and CDR2 SASEGT. The CDR3, as DNA: TGTGCCAGCAGTGAAGAAAGGTTTGAAGCTTTCTTT. Amino acids: CASSEERFEAFF.

This chain joins TRBV19 and TRBJ1-2, with 8 bases identical to TRBD1. J was trimmed by 4 bases and V by 3 bases; bases with no gene match: 7. The CDR3 runs 15 residues. From germline, CDR1 is LNHDA and CDR2 SQIVND (reference sequence). As DNA, the CDR3 is TGTGCCAGTAGTATCAGCGGGACAGGTATCTATGGCTACACCTTC. Translating gives CASSISGTGIYGYTF. The entire variable domain, with the rest obtained from reference TRBV19 and TRBJ1-2, is as follows: DGGITQSPKYLFRKEGQNVTLSCEQNLNHDAMYWYRQDPGQGLRLIYYSQIVNDFQKGDIAEGYSVSREKKESFPLTVTSAQKNPTAFYLCASSISGTGIYGYTFGSGTRLTVV.

The rearrangement uses TRBV7-9 and TRBJ2-3; D not certain. The CDR3 runs 15 residues. Germline loops: CDR1 SEHNR, CDR2 FQNEAQ (reference sequence). The V end lost 4 bases, the J end lost 1 base, and 12 bases lay between the germline ends. The CDR3 here is CASSYLGFGTDTQYF. In nucleotides, the CDR3 is TGTGCCAGCAGCTACCTAGGATTTGGCACAGATACGCAGTATTTT.

The rearrangement uses TRBV5-6 and TRBJ1-5; 7 bases are a match to TRBD1. With 4 bases clipped from V and 4 bases from J, the junction kept 11 bases outside the gene matches. Germline CDR1 reads SGHDT; CDR2 reads YYEEEE. This CDR3 has 16 amino acids. CDR3 nucleotide sequence: TGTGCCAGCAGCCCAGGGTGGCAGGGGGGGAATCAGCCCCAGCATTTT. Its protein product is CASSPGWQGGNQPQHF.

The rearrangement uses TRBV27 and TRBJ1-5; D gene unclear. This CDR3 is 14 amino acids long. In germline, CDR1 is MNHEY, CDR2 SMNVEV (reference sequence). V lost 5 bases and J lost 4, with 12 bases in between. The CDR3 coding sequence is TGTGCCAGCAGTCGAGGGCAGATGAATCAGCCCCAGCATTTT. As protein: CASSRGQMNQPQHF.

The chain has TRBV18 and TRBJ2-1, with a possible D match to TRBD2 (6 bases). The length of the CDR3 is 15 residues. CDR1 is KGHSH, CDR2 LQKENI, per germline. With 6 bases removed from V and 5 bases from J, the gap between germline ends came to 17 bases. CDR3 in amino acids: CASSPMIGRNNEQFF. CDR3 in DNA: TGTGCCAGCTCCCCCATGATCGGGAGAAACAATGAGCAGTTCTTC. The variable domain in full, completed from reference TRBV18 and TRBJ2-1, reads NAGVMQNPRHLVRRRGQEARLRCSPMKGHSHVYWYRQLPEEGLKFMVYLQKENIIDESGMPKERFSAEFPKEGPSILRIQQVVRGDSAAYFCASSPMIGRNNEQFFGPGTRLTVL.